The 25 T cell receptor beta chains below all came from one sample that was sequenced in a study of PD-1 blockade in classical Hodgkin lymphoma. Time point noted: cycle 4 day 1 (C4D1), after more than 5 weeks of nivolumab. Exposure to brentuximab vedotin varied, and each patient had relapsed following autologous stem cell transplantation. Isolation of CD8+ T cells from thawed PBMCs used magnetic negative selection. Data came from immunoSEQ multiplex PCR; TCRdb stores just in-frame clones and leaves some out. This table holds some 2,500 clones, around 60% found once. This specimen consisted of CD8+ T cells from blood, obtained before the fourth cycle of nivolumab. These receptor sequences come from a human donor with classical Hodgkin lymphoma.

This clone was counted once. This chain connects TRBV7-9 to TRBJ1-1; the D gene is possibly TRBD1 (6 bases). Germline-derived CDR1 and CDR2 are SEHNR and FQNEAQ (reference sequence). CDR3 length: 14 residues. Deletions cut 2 bases from V and 3 bases from J, with 10 bases between. CDR3 sequence reads: CASSLQDRDTEAFF. The CDR3 region has the DNA TGTGCCAGCAGCTTACAGGACAGAGACACTGAAGCTTTCTTT.

There are a few counts of this clone. The chain combines TRBV7-2 with TRBJ1-5; 8 bases line up with TRBD1. The junction had 4 bases not matched to a gene; V was cut back by 3 bases and J by 3 bases. The CDR3 runs to 15 residues. Germline CDR1 is SGHTA and CDR2 is FQGNSA. CDR3 protein: CASSFWTGNNQPQHF. CDR3 sequence (DNA): TGTGCCAGCAGCTTCTGGACAGGGAACAATCAGCCCCAGCATTTT.

J is TRBJ2-1 and V is TRBV7-6; D ambiguous. Looked up from germline, CDR1 is SGHVS and CDR2 is FNYEAQ. The CDR3 has 12 residues. The V and J ends lost 6 bases and 5 bases respectively, with 8 bases between them. The CDR3 sequence is CASRDGNNEQFF. Written as DNA, the CDR3 is TGTGCCAGCAGGGACGGAAACAATGAGCAGTTCTTC. Full variable domain (rest looked up from reference TRBV7-6 and TRBJ2-1): GAGVSQSPRYKVTKRGQDVALRCDPISGHVSLYWYRQALGQGPEFLTYFNYEAQQDKSGLPNDRFSAERPEGSISTLTIQRTEQRDSAMYRCASRDGNNEQFFGPGTRLTVL.

CDR3: CASSHRESSGNTIYF. In DNA, the CDR3 is TGTGCCAGTAGTCACAGGGAGAGCTCTGGAAACACCATATATTTT. The chain couples TRBV19 to TRBJ1-3; tentatively, D is TRBD1 (6 bases). Germline V gene lookup returns CDR1 LNHDA and CDR2 SQIVND (reference sequence). The CDR3 extends over 15 amino acids. Deletions cut 5 bases from V and 0 bases from J, with 11 bases between.

This chain joins TRBV7-2 and TRBJ2-7; perhaps TRBD2 as D (7 bases). The CDR3 spans 16 residues. With 5 bases removed from V and 2 bases from J, the gap between germline ends came to 19 bases. Germline loops: CDR1 SGHTA, CDR2 FQGNSA. The CDR3 loop is CASSPGPRGATYEQYF. CDR3 DNA: TGTGCCAGCAGCCCCGGTCCACGGGGGGCAACCTACGAGCAGTACTTC.

The chain links TRBV29-1 to TRBJ2-1; 10 positions match TRBD2. The CDR3 totals 14 residues. Germline CDR1 and CDR2: SQVTM and ANQGSEA. V lost 3 bases and J lost 9; bases outside the gene matches: 8. This chain's CDR3 is CSVDRAGGAGEQFF. The CDR3 coding sequence is TGCAGCGTTGACCGAGCGGGGGGGGCAGGTGAGCAGTTCTTC.

The gene calls are TRBV5-4 and TRBJ1-5; D is possibly TRBD1 (6 bases). The CDR3 contains 15 residues. V was clipped by 1 base and J by 3 bases, with 11 bases between them. CDR1 SGHNT and CDR2 YYREEE come from the germline V gene (reference sequence). The CDR3, as DNA: TGTGCCAGCAGCTTGACAGGGATGGACAATCAGCCCCAGCATTTT. It codes for CASSLTGMDNQPQHF.

CDR3 in DNA: TGTGCCAGCAGCTTAAGGGCCGATCAGCCCCAGCATTTT. Protein: CASSLRADQPQHF. The chain links TRBV11-2 to TRBJ1-5; D is unclear. CDR1 is SGHAT and CDR2 is FQNNGV in the germline V gene. The length of the CDR3 is 13 residues. V lost 2 bases and J lost 5, with 7 bases in between. Full variable domain (rest looked up from reference TRBV11-2 and TRBJ1-5): EAGVAQSPRYKIIEKRQSVAFWCNPISGHATLYWYQQILGQGPKLLIQFQNNGVVDDSQLPKDRFSAERLKGVDSTLKIQPAKLEDSAVYLCASSLRADQPQHFGDGTRLSIL.

The chain links TRBV4-2 to TRBJ2-7; either TRBD1 or TRBD2 may supply D (5 bases each). Germline V gene sequence: CDR1 LGHNA, CDR2 YNFKEQ. This CDR3 spans 17 amino acids. Trimming took 0 bases from V and 2 from J, leaving 17 bases between them. The chain's CDR3 is CASSQEYSPGRTYEQYF. As DNA, the CDR3 is TGTGCCAGCAGCCAAGAGTATTCTCCGGGACGGACCTACGAGCAGTACTTC.

The chain joins TRBV4-1 to TRBJ1-2, with 7 nucleotides matching TRBD1. V lost 3 bases and J lost 3; bases outside the gene matches: 10. Germline lookup yields CDR1 MGHRA and CDR2 YSYEKL. The CDR3 runs 16 residues. CDR3 amino acids: CASSQEPRTGYYGYTF. The CDR3 nucleotides are TGCGCCAGCAGCCAGGAACCCCGGACAGGATACTATGGCTACACCTTC.

The J gene is TRBJ2-7, the V gene TRBV7-9, with D possibly matching TRBD1 (5 bases). Germline V gene data show CDR1 as SEHNR and CDR2 as FQNEAQ (reference sequence). The ends were cut back, 5 bases at V and 6 bases at J, with 17 bases in the middle. This CDR3 comprises 14 residues. CDR3 DNA sequence: TGTGCCAGCAGCCCAGGGAAACTATTCCCCGAGCAGTACTTC. This codes for CASSPGKLFPEQYF.

This chain connects TRBV7-6 to TRBJ1-2; a weak D match, TRBD1 (5 bases). The CDR3 runs to 14 residues. CDR1 and CDR2 (germline): SGHVS, FNYEAQ. With 5 bases removed from V and 2 bases from J, the gap between germline ends came to 12 bases. The CDR3 DNA reads as TGTGCCAGCAGCCCCCGCGGGGCCAACTATGGCTACACCTTC. Amino acid sequence: CASSPRGANYGYTF. Variable domain in full (rest from reference TRBV7-6 and TRBJ1-2): GAGVSQSPRYKVTKRGQDVALRCDPISGHVSLYWYRQALGQGPEFLTYFNYEAQQDKSGLPNDRFSAERPEGSISTLTIQRTEQRDSAMYRCASSPRGANYGYTFGSGTRLTVV.

The chain has TRBV7-9 and TRBJ2-7; D is ambiguous. V dropped 5 bases and J dropped 2 bases, with 4 bases sitting between them. The CDR3 has 11 residues. Germline CDR1 and CDR2: SEHNR and FQNEAQ (reference sequence). The CDR3 region is CASSPAYEQYF. As DNA, the CDR3 is TGTGCCAGCAGCCCAGCCTACGAGCAGTACTTC.

The chain recombines TRBV4-3 with TRBJ2-7; TRBD1 agrees at 9 bases. This CDR3 contains 15 residues. Germline V CDR1 and CDR2: LGHNA, YSLEER. After removal of 1 base from V and 3 bases from J, the junction contained 4 bases not matched to a gene. This CDR3 is CASSQGSGQGYEQYV. In DNA form, the CDR3 reads TGCGCCAGCAGCCAAGGGTCGGGACAGGGCTACGAGCAGTACGTC.

The chain combines TRBV28 with TRBJ2-5; D possibly corresponds to TRBD1 (5 bases). The end of the DNA aligns better with TRBJ2-7, so the J call may be wrong. Germline V gene sequence: CDR1 MDHEN, CDR2 SYDVKM. The CDR3 runs 13 residues. Written as DNA, the CDR3 is TGTGCCAGGTTAAAGACAGTGATCTACGAGCAGTACTTC. This encodes CARLKTVIYEQYF.

The rearrangement links TRBV5-4 to TRBJ1-2, with D possibly matching TRBD1 (5 bases). The CDR3 extends over 16 amino acids. Germline V CDR1 and CDR2: SGHNT, YYREEE (reference sequence). The germline V and J ends were trimmed by 6 bases and 6 bases, with 24 bases remaining between them. The CDR3 sequence is CASTGGRGNRVDGYTF. The DNA of the CDR3 is TGTGCCAGCACGGGAGGAAGGGGTAATCGGGTGGATGGCTACACCTTC. Complete variable domain (other parts from reference TRBV5-4 and TRBJ1-2): ETGVTQSPTHLIKTRGQQVTLRCSSQSGHNTVSWYQQALGQGPQFIFQYYREEENGRGNFPPRFSGLQFPNYSSELNVNALELDDSALYLCASTGGRGNRVDGYTFGSGTRLTVV.

The chain joins TRBV6-9 to TRBJ2-1; D possibly corresponds to TRBD1 (6 bases). V lost 7 bases and J 6 bases, leaving 10 bases between the germline ends. The CDR3 spans 12 residues. Germline loops: CDR1 MNHGY, CDR2 SVAAGI. The CDR3 region has the DNA TGTGCCAGCATTACAGGGAGCAATGAGCAGTTCTTC. Translation gives CASITGSNEQFF.

The rearrangement uses TRBV28 and TRBJ2-3, with D possibly matching TRBD2 (7 bases). V lost 10 bases and J 4 bases, leaving 21 bases between the germline ends. The germline gives CDR1 MDHEN, CDR2 SYDVKM. CDR3 length: 15 amino acids. This chain's CDR3 is CATNQLAGASDTQYF. DNA for the CDR3: TGTGCCACCAATCAACTGGCGGGGGCTTCAGATACGCAGTATTTT.

The V and J genes are TRBV5-6 and TRBJ2-1; 9 positions match TRBD2. With 4 bases clipped from V and 8 bases from J, the junction kept 7 bases outside the gene matches. CDR1 is SGHDT, CDR2 YYEEEE, per germline. The CDR3 has 14 amino acids. The CDR3 is CASSPGLAGHEQFF. The CDR3 DNA sequence: TGTGCCAGCAGCCCGGGACTAGCAGGGCATGAGCAGTTCTTC.

In this sample, this clone turned up once. The CDR3 nucleotides are TGTGCCACCCGGGACAACTCCTACGAGCAGTACTTC. Its protein is CATRDNSYEQYF. The chain links TRBV15 to TRBJ2-5; the D gene is possibly TRBD1 (6 bases). The DNA end lines up better with TRBJ2-7; the J call may be wrong. CDR1 is LNHNV, CDR2 YYDKDF, per germline (reference sequence). The CDR3 contains 12 residues.

The chain links TRBV14 to TRBJ2-1, with a weak D call TRBD1 (6 bases). This CDR3 is built from 14 residues. The V end lost 3 bases, the J end lost 9 bases, and 15 bases lay between the germline ends. Per the germline V gene, CDR1 is SGHDN and CDR2 is FVKESK. The DNA for the CDR3 is TGTGCCAGCAGCCAGATCAGAACAGGGACTGAGCAGTTCTTC. Translated, it gives CASSQIRTGTEQFF.

This chain links TRBV28 with TRBJ1-4, with D hard to call. The CDR3 sequence is 15 residues long. Germline loops: CDR1 MDHEN, CDR2 SYDVKM. V lost 3 bases, J lost 9 bases, and 17 bases lay in between. This chain's CDR3 is CASSFSRAPLQKLFF. The CDR3 region has the DNA TGTGCCAGCAGTTTTTCCCGGGCCCCCCTCCAAAAACTGTTTTTT.

This clone was seen only a few times. The rearrangement uses TRBV27 and TRBJ2-7; a possible D gene is TRBD1 (5 bases). Between the trimmed V and J ends, which lost 5 bases and 4 bases, there was a span of 12 bases. The CDR3 runs 13 residues. From germline, CDR1 is MNHEY and CDR2 SMNVEV (reference sequence). The CDR3 here is CASSRGPGYEQYV. CDR3 DNA sequence: TGTGCCAGCAGTCGAGGTCCAGGGTACGAGCAGTACGTC.

This sequence joins TRBV23-1 and TRBJ2-6; D gene ambiguous. TRBV23-1 is an ORF, and what it does is uncertain. The CDR3 has 17 amino acids. The germline V and J ends were trimmed by 5 bases and 5 bases, with 19 bases remaining between them. The CDR3 nucleotides are TGCGCCAGCAGTGAAATTACGCAACAAAGTCGGGCCAACGTCCTGACTTTC. It is translated as CASSEITQQSRANVLTF.

This clone has a handful of counts. V gene TRBV12-1 combines with J gene TRBJ1-6; the DNA was not compared with TRBD1, the D call given in the table. TRBV12-1 is deemed a pseudogene. The CDR3 length is 16 residues. Written as DNA, the CDR3 is TGTGCCAGCAGCCGAACCGGACAGGGCGAATATTCACCCCTCCACTTT. Encoded protein: CASSRTGQGEYSPLHF.